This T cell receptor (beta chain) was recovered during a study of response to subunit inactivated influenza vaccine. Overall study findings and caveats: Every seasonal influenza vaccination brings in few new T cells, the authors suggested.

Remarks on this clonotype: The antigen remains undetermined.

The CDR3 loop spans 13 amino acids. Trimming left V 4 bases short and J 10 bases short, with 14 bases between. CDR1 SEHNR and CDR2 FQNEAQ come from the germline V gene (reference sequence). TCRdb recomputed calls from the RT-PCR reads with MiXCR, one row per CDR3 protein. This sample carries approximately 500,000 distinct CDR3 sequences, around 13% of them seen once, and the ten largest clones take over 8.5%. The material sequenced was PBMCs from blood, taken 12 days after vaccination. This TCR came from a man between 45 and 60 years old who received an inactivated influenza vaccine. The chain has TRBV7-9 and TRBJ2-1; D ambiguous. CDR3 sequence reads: CASSWTSKWEQFF. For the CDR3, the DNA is TGTGCCAGCAGCTGGACGTCTAAGTGGGAGCAGTTCTTC.